The entry that follows covers one T cell receptor (beta chain) sequence. What it binds is unknown. In the naive CD8 group, cells lacked CD45RO and were positively selected for CCR7, so terminally differentiated effector memory CD45RA+ cells were left out. Germline V lookup: CDR1 GTSNPN, CDR2 SVGIG (reference sequence). CDR3 length: 19 amino acids. The V end lost 7 bases, the J end lost 0 bases, and 25 bases lay between the germline ends. The record originates from a study of shared clonotypes between healthy human individuals. General study findings and limits: Larger richness was generally estimated for naive than memory subsets.

The assay was run at deep level. The assay was immunoSEQ multiplex PCR, and TCRdb's table has in-frame clones only and misses some. The table records some 2.1 million clones, approximately 95% of them present only once. Sequencing was carried out using naive CD8+ T cells sorted from blood. This receptor was obtained from a man younger than 30 in good health. The genes are TRBV30 and TRBJ2-6, with a tentative D call TRBD1 (5 bases). The CDR3, as DNA: TGTGCCTATATAGGATTGCGGCAGGGCCTCGCCTCTGGGGCCAACGTCCTGACTTTC. Amino acid sequence: CAYIGLRQGLASGANVLTF.